This T cell receptor beta chain was found in a study of CD8 T cells in ankylosing spondylitis. TCRdb redid the calling of the 5' RACE reads with MiXCR, one entry per CDR3 protein. In the table there are around 450,000 distinct CDR3 sequences, about 25% of which are singletons. V lost 3 bases and J lost 2, with 11 bases in between. The CDR3 is 14 amino acids. Turning to this clonotype: Its antigen remains unidentified.

Overall study findings and caveats: Disease-linked clones were found to be CD8+ and relatively rare in peripheral blood. Disease-linked clones reportedly showed significant enrichment in matched ankylosing spondylitis synovial fluid. For ankylosing spondylitis blood, a TCR beta motif of 7 or 8 highly homologous variants appeared characteristic.

The rearrangement links TRBV12-3 or TRBV12-4 to TRBJ2-7; D tentatively reads TRBD1 or TRBD2 (5 bases each). The sample consisted of blood, either unsorted or a sorted T cell fraction (not recorded which). This TCR was recovered from a male donor with ankylosing spondylitis. The CDR3 is CASSFARGPYEQYF. The DNA for the CDR3 is TGTGCCAGCAGTTTTGCGAGGGGTCCCTACGAGCAGTACTTC.